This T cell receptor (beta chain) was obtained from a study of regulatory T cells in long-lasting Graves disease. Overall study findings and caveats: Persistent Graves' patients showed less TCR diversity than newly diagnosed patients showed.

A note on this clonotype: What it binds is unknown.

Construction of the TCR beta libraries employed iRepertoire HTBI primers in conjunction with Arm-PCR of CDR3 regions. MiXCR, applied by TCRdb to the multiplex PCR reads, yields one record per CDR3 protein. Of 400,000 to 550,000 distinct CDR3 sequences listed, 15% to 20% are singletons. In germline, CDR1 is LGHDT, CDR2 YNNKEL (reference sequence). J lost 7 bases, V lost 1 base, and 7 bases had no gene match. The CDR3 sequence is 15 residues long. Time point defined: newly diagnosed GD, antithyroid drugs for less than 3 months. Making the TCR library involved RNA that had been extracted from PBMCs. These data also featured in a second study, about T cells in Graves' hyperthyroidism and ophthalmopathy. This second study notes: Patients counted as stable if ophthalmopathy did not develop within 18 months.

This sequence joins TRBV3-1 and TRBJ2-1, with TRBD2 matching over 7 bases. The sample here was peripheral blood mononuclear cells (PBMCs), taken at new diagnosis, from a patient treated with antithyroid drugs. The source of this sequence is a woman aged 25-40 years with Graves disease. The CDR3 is CASSQVEGGWNEQFF. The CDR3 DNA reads TGTGCCAGCAGCCAAGTGGAGGGAGGGTGGAATGAGCAGTTCTTC.